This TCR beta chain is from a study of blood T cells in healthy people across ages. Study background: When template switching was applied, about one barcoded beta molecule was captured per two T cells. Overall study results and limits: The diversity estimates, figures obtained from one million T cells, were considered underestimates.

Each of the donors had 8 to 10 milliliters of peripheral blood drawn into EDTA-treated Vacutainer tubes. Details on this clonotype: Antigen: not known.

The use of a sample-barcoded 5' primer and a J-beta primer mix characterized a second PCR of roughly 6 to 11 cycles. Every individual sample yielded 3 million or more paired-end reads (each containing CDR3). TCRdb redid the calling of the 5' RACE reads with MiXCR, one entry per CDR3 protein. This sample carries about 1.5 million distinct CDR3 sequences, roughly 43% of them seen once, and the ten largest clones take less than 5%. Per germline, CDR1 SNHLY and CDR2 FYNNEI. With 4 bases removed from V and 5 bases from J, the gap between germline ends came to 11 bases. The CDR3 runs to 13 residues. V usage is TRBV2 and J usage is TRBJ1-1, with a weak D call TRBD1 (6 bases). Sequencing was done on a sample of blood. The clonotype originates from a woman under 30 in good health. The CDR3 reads CASSGRRGTEAFF. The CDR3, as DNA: TGTGCCAGCAGTGGAAGGAGGGGGACTGAAGCTTTCTTT.